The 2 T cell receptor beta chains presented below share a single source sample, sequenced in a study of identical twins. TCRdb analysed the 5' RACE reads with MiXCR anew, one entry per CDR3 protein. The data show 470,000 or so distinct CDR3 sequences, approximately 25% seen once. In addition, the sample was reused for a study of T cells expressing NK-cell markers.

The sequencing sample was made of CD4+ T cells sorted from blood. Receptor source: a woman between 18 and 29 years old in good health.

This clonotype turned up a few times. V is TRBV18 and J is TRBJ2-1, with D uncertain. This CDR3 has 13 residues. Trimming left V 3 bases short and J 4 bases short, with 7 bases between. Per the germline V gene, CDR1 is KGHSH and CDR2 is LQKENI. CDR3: CASSPSFYNEQFF. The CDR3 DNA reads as TGTGCCAGCTCACCCTCCTTTTACAATGAGCAGTTCTTC.

CDR3 region: CASSPREVTYEQYF. CDR3 nucleotide sequence: TGTGCCAGCAGCCCCAGGGAGGTCACCTACGAGCAGTACTTC. The chain carries TRBV7-9 and TRBJ2-7; D possibly corresponds to TRBD2 (6 bases). The V end lost 5 bases, the J end lost 2 bases, and 13 bases lay between the germline ends. Looked up from germline, CDR1 is SEHNR and CDR2 is FQNEAQ (reference sequence). CDR3 length equals 14 residues.